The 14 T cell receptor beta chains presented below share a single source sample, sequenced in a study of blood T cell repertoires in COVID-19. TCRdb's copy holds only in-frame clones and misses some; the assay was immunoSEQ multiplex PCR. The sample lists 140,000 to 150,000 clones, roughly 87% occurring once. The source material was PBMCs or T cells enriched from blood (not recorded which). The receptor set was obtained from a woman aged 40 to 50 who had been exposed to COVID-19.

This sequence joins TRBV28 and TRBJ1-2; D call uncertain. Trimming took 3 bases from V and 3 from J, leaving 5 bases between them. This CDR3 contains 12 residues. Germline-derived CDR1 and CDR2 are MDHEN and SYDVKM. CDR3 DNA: TGTGCCAGCAGTTTTAGCGACTATGGCTACACCTTC. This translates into CASSFSDYGYTF.

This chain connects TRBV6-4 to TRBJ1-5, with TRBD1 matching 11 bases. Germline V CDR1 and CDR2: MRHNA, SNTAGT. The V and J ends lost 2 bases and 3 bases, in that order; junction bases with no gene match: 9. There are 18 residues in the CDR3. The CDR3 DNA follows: TGTGCCAGCAGTGACGGGACAGGGGGGCGCGGGGACAATCAGCCCCAGCATTTT. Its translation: CASSDGTGGRGDNQPQHF.

CDR3 protein: CASSLTGGYEKLFF. DNA for the CDR3: TGTGCCAGTAGCCTGACAGGGGGCTATGAAAAACTGTTTTTT. V usage is TRBV19 and J usage is TRBJ1-4, with 10 bases lining up with TRBD1. Trimming removed 6 bases from V and 6 bases from J; junction bases left unmatched: 4. The CDR3 is 14 amino acids. Germline V lookup: CDR1 LNHDA, CDR2 SQIVND (reference sequence).

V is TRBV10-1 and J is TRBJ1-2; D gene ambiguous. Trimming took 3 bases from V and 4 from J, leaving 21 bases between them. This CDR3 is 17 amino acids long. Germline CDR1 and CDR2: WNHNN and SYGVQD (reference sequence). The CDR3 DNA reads TGCGCCAGCAGTGATTTCGATCCCGGTACGTCCGCCTATGGCTACACCTTC. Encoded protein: CASSDFDPGTSAYGYTF.

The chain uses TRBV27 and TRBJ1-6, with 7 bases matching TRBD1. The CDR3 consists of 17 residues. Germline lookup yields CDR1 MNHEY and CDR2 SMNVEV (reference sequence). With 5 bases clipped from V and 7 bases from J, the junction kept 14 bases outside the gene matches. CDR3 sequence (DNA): TGTGCCAGCAGTCCACCGGTAACGGACAGGTGGAATTCACCCCTCCACTTT. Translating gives CASSPPVTDRWNSPLHF.

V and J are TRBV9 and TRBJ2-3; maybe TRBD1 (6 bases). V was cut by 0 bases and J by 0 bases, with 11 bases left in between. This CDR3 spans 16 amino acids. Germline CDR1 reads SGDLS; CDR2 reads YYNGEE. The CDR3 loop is CASSVGTAESTDTQYF. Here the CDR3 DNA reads TGTGCCAGCAGCGTAGGGACAGCGGAAAGCACAGATACGCAGTATTTT.

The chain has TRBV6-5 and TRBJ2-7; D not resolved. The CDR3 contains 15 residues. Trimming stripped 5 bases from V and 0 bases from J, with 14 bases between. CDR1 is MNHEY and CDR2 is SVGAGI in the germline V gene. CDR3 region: CASSRRQFSSYEQYF. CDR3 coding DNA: TGTGCCAGCAGTCGCCGACAATTCAGCTCCTACGAGCAGTACTTC.

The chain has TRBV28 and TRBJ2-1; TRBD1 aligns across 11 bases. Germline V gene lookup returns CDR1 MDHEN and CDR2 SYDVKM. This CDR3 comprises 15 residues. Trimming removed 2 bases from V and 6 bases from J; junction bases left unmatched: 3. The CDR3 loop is CASSLPGTGGNEQFF. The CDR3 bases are TGTGCCAGCAGTTTACCGGGGACAGGGGGCAATGAGCAGTTCTTC.

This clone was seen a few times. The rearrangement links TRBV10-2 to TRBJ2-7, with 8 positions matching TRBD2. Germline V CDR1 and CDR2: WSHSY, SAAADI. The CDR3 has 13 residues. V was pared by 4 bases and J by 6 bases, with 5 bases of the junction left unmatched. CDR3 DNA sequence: TGCGCCAGCAGTGTGCGGGAGGAATTCGAGCAGTACTTC. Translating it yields CASSVREEFEQYF.

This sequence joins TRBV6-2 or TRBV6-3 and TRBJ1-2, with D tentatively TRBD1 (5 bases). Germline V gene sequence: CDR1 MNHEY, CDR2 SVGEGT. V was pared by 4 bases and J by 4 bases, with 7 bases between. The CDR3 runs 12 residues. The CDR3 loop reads CASSSQAYGYTF. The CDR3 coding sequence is TGTGCCAGCAGTTCACAGGCCTATGGCTACACCTTC.

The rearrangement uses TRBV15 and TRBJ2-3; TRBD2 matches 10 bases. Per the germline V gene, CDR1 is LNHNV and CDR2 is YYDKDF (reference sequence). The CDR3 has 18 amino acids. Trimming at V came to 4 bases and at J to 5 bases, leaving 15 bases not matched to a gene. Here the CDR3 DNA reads TGTGCCACCAGCACTCCCCTTGGGCTAGCGGGAGAGGTAGATACGCAGTATTTT. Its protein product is CATSTPLGLAGEVDTQYF.

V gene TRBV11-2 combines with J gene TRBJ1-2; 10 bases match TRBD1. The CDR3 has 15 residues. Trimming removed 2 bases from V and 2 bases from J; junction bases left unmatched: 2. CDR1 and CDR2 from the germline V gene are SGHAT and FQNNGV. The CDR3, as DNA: TGTGCCAGCAGCTTACCGGGACAGGGGAACTATGGCTACACCTTC. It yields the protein CASSLPGQGNYGYTF.

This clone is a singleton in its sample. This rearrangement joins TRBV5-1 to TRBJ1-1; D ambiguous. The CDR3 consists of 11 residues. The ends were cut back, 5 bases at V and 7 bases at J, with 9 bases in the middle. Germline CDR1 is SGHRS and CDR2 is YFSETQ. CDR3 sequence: CASRSDGEAFF. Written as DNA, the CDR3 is TGCGCCAGCAGGTCAGATGGTGAAGCTTTCTTT. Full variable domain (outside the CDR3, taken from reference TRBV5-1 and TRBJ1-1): KAGVTQTPRYLIKTRGQQVTLSCSPISGHRSVSWYQQTPGQGLQFLFEYFSETQRNKGNFPGRFSGRQFSNSRSEMNVSTLELGDSALYLCASRSDGEAFFGQGTRLTVV.

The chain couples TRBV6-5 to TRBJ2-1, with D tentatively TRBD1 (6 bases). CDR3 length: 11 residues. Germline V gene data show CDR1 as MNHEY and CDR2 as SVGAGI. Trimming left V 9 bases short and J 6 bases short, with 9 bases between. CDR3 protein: CARKQGNEQFF. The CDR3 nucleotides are TGTGCCAGAAAACAGGGCAATGAGCAGTTCTTC.